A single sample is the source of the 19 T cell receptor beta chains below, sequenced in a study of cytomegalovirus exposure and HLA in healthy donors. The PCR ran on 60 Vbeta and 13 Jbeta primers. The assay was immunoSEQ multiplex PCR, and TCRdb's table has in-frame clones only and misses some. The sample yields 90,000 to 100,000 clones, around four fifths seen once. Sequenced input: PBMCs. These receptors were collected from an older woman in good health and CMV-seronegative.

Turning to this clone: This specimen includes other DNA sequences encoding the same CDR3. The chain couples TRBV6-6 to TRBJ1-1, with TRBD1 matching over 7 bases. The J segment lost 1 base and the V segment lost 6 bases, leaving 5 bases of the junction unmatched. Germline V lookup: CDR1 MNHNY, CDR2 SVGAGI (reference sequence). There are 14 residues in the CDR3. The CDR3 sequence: CASSQQGSNTEAFF. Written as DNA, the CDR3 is TGTGCCAGCAGCCAACAGGGGTCGAACACTGAAGCTTTCTTT.

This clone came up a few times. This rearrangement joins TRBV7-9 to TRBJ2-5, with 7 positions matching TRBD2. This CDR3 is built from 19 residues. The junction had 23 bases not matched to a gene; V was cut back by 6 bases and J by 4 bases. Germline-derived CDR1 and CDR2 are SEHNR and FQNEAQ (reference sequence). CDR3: CASRGGFGDSLLVGETQYF. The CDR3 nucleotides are TGTGCCAGCAGGGGAGGGTTTGGTGACAGCCTCCTCGTGGGAGAGACCCAGTACTTC.

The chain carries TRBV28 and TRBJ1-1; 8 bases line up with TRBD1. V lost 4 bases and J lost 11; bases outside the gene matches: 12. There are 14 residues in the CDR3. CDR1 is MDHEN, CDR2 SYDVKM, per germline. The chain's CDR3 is CASSYIVRQGKAFF. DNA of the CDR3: TGTGCCAGCAGTTACATTGTGAGACAGGGGAAGGCTTTCTTT.

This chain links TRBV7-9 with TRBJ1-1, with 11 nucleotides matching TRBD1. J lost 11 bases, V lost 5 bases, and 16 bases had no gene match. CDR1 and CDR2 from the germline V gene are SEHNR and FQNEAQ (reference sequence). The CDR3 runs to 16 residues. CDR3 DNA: TGTGCCAGCAGCGTAACCGGGACAGGGGGAATGAGGGACGCTTTCTTT. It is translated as CASSVTGTGGMRDAFF.

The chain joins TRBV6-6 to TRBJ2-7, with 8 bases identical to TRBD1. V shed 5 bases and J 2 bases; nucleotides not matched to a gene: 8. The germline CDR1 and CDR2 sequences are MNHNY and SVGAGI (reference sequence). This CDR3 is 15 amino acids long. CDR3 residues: CASSDGTGVTYEQYF. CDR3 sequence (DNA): TGTGCCAGCAGTGACGGGACAGGTGTAACCTACGAGCAGTACTTC.

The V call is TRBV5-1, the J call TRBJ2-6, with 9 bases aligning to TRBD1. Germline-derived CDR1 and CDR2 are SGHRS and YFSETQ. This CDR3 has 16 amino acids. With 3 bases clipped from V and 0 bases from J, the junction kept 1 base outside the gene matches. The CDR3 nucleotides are TGCGCCAGCAGCTGGACAGGGGACTCTGGGGCCAACGTCCTGACTTTC. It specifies CASSWTGDSGANVLTF.

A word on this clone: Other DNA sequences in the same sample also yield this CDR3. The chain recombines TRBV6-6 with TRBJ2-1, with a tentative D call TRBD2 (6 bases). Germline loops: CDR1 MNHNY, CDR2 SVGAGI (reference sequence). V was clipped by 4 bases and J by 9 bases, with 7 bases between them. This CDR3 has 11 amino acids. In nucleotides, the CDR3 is TGTGCCAGCAGTTCCGGGGGTGAGCAGTTCTTC. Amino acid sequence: CASSSGGEQFF.

This CDR3 is CASSQDNWTSLITRRSDTQYF. In DNA form, the CDR3 reads TGCGCCAGCAGCCAAGATAATTGGACTAGTCTTATCACGCGACGATCAGATACGCAGTATTTT. The chain carries TRBV4-3 and TRBJ2-3, with 7 positions matching TRBD2. The trim removed 0 bases at V and 4 bases at J, leaving 22 bases unmatched. Looked up from germline, CDR1 is LGHNA and CDR2 is YSLEER. The CDR3 spans 21 residues.

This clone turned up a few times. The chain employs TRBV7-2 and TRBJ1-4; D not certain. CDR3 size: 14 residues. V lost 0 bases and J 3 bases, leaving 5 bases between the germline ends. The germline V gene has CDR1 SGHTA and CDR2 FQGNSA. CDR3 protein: CASSLARPNEKLFF. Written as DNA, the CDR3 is TGTGCCAGCAGCTTAGCGCGCCCTAATGAAAAACTGTTTTTT.

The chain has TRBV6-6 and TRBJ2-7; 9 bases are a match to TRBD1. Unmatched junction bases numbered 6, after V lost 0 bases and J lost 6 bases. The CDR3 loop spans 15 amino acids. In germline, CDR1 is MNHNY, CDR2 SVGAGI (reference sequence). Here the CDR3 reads CASSYSKQGAVEQYF. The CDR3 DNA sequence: TGTGCCAGCAGTTACTCGAAACAGGGGGCGGTCGAGCAGTACTTC.

The DNA for the CDR3 is TGTGCCAGCACCCTAGGGGGGGCGGAGGGCTACACCTTC. Its protein product is CASTLGGAEGYTF. V is TRBV28 and J is TRBJ1-2; tentative D call: TRBD1 (6 bases). This CDR3 is 13 amino acids long. The V end was cut by 7 bases, the J end by 8 bases, with 17 bases between. CDR1 and CDR2 (germline): MDHEN, SYDVKM.

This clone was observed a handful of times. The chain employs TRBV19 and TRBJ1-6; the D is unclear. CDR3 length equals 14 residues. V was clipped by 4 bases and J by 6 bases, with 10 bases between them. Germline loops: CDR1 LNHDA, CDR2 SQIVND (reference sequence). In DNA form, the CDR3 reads TGTGCCAGTAGTAGGGCAGAAGTTAATTCACCCCTCCACTTT. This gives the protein CASSRAEVNSPLHF.

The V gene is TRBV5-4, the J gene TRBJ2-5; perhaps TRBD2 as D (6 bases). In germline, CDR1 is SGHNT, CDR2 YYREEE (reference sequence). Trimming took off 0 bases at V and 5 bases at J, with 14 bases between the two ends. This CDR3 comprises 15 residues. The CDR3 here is CASSLVAGTGETQYF. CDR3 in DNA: TGTGCCAGCAGCTTGGTTGCAGGGACTGGGGAGACCCAGTACTTC.

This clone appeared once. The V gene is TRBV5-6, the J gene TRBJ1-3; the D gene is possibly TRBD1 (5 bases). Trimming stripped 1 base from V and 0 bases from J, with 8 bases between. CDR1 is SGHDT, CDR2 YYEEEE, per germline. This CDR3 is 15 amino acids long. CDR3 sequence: CASSLRGHSGNTIYF. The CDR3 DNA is TGTGCCAGCAGCTTGCGCGGACACTCTGGAAACACCATATATTTT.

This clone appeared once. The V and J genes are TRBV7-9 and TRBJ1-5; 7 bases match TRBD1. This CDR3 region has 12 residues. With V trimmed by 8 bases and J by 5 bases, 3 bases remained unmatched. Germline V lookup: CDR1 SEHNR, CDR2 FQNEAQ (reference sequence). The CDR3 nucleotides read TGTGCCAGCGGTGACAGGGATCAGCCCCAGCATTTT. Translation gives CASGDRDQPQHF.

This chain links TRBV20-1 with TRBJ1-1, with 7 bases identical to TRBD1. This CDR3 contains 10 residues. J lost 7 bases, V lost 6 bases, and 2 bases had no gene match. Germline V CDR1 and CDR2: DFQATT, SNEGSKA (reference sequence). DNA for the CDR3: TGCAGTGCCTGGGACAGTGAAGCTTTCTTT. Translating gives CSAWDSEAFF.

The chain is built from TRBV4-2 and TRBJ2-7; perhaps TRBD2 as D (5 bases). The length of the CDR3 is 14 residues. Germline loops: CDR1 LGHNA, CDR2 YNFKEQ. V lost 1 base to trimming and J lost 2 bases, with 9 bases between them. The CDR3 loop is CASSQGYGAYEQYF. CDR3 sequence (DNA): TGTGCCAGCAGCCAAGGTTACGGGGCCTACGAGCAGTACTTC.

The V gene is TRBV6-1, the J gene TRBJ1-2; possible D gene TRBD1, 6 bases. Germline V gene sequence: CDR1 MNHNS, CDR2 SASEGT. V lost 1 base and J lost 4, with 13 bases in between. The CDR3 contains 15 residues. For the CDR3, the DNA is TGTGCCAGCAGTGAAGGTCCCTGGGACATCTATGGCTACACCTTC. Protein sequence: CASSEGPWDIYGYTF.

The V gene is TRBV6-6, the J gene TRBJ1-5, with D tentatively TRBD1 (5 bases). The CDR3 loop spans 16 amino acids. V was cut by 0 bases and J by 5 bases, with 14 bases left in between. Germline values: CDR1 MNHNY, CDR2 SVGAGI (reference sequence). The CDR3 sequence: CASSYSKGQGDQPQHF. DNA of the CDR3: TGTGCCAGCAGTTACTCGAAAGGACAAGGGGATCAGCCCCAGCATTTT.